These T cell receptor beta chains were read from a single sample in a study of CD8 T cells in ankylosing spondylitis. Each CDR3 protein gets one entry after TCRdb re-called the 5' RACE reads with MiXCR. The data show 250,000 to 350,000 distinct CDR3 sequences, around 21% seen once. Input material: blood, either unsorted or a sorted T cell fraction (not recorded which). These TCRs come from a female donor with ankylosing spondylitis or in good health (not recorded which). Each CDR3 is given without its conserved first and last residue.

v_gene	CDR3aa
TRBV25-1	ASSTSRGDRENYGSYNEQF
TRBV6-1	ASSDLGNYGYT
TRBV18	ASSSRGTSGYEQY
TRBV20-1	SSRPSGANVLT
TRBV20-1	SARGTSGISYEQY
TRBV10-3	AISESQEVGEQF
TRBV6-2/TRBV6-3	ASGGWETQY
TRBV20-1	SAWTPGGETQY
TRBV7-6	ASGGTSPGEQF
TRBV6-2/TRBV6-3	ASSREGLAGGDEQF
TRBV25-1	ASSDQLGLAGVNEQF
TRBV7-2	ASSLDSALGNTIY
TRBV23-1	ASSPRLGQPPYGYT
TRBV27	ASSWAVRTDTQY
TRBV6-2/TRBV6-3	APGLAKF
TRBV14	ASSRLTDGNTIY
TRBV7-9	ASSFQRVKSYEQY
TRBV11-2	ASSFKSGLSYNEQF
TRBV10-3	AISEPTGGLQH
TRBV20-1	SARGNRGYNEQF
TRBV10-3	AIREAPANTEAF
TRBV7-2	ASSSSQGAYNEQF
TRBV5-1	ASYIQGSHEQF
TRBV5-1	ASSPRGDYTYNEQF
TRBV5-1	ASSLQGAIGEQY
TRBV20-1	SALGASHNEQF
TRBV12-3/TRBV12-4	ASSPFRVNYEQY
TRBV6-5	ASSYPFTGEETQY
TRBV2	ASTRTGGPNEQY
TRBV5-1	ASSPPGYSGRATQY
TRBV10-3	AISGTRGPNTEAF
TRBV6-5	ASSWGSGRVNEQY
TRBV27	ASSLKDRHTEAF
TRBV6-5	ASKGLEFYEQY
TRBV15	ATSPGLGQGRLGYGYT
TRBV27	ASKKGPGGYT
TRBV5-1	ASSVGLEDNEQF
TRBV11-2	ASSLGTSGVSSYNEQF
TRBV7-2	ASSSSGSKYEQY
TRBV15	ATSRVAGLGTEAF
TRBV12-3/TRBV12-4	ASSPIGQGGTEAF
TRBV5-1	ASSLAVGGSYNEQF
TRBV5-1	ASSLTGFAKNIQY
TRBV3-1	ASSQGDGTTGANVLT
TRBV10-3	AISTGTSGTGTDTQY
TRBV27	ASSFRAGANYGYT
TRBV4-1	ASSTLTANTEAF
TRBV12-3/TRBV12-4	ASSTGYDQPQH